This is a list of T cell receptor beta chains from one sample in a study of T cells in narcolepsy. Generated by immunoSEQ multiplex PCR, the TCRdb table keeps only in-frame clones and is missing some. Of more than 30,000 clones listed, 83% are singletons. Sequenced sample: memory (CD45RA-) CD4+ T cells from blood. The receptors originated from a human donor in good health. The CDR3 runs from the conserved cysteine through the conserved F or W. The D gene is left open where the match is weak. Clone size is stated in some rows and not others, as once, few, many or a class when expanded.

TRBV7-9	NA	TRBJ1-6	15	NA	CASSLQGLINTPLHF	TGTGCCAGCAGCTTACAGGGGCTCATTAATACACCCCTCCACTTT
TRBV9	TRBD1	TRBJ2-1	18	NA	CASSVRTGQGARGNEQFF	TGTGCCAGCAGCGTTAGAACCGGACAGGGGGCAAGGGGCAATGAGCAGTTCTTC
TRBV28	NA	TRBJ1-3	16	NA	CASSQNPNLSGNTIYF	TGTGCCAGCAGTCAAAACCCAAACCTCTCTGGAAACACCATATATTTT
TRBV15	TRBD1	TRBJ1-1	16	NA	CATSTPTGSTNTEAFF	TGTGCCACCAGCACTCCGACAGGGTCTACGAACACTGAAGCTTTCTTT
TRBV11-3	NA	TRBJ2-2	16	NA	CASSPFSQGNTGELFF	TGTGCCAGCAGCCCTTTTTCACAGGGGAACACCGGGGAGCTGTTTTTT
TRBV27	NA	TRBJ1-5	14	NA	CASSFQGVNQPQHF	TGTGCCAGCAGTTTCCAGGGTGTTAATCAGCCCCAGCATTTT
TRBV5-1	NA	TRBJ1-3	14	NA	CASSSDRTGNTIYF	TGCGCCAGCAGCTCGGACAGAACTGGAAACACCATATATTTT
TRBV2	NA	TRBJ1-6	14	medium-sized	CASSERKLGSPLHF	TGTGCCAGCAGTGAGCGCAAACTTGGGTCACCCCTCCACTTT
TRBV5-4	NA	TRBJ2-1	17	once	CASSLTRSWDTYNEQFF	TGTGCCAGCAGCTTGACGAGGAGTTGGGATACTTACAATGAGCAGTTCTTC
TRBV27	NA	TRBJ2-3	14	NA	CASASGASTDTQYF	TGTGCCAGCGCTTCAGGGGCTTCCACAGATACGCAGTATTTT
TRBV19	NA	TRBJ1-4	15	few	CASTPRAVANEKLFF	TGTGCCAGTACCCCCCGGGCAGTAGCTAATGAAAAACTGTTTTTT
TRBV20-1	NA	TRBJ2-5	11	once	CSAPWVETQYF	TGCAGTGCCCCCTGGGTGGAGACCCAGTACTTC
TRBV7-8	TRBD2	TRBJ2-3	15	NA	CASSLDGGASDTQYF	TGTGCCAGCAGCTTAGACGGGGGGGCGTCAGATACGCAGTATTTT
TRBV15	NA	TRBJ1-5	15	NA	CATSRPLRVDQPQHF	TGTGCCACCAGCAGGCCGTTGAGGGTCGATCAGCCCCAGCATTTT
TRBV7-2	TRBD1	TRBJ2-1	16	NA	CASSLVHNRGQNEQFF	TGTGCCAGCAGCTTGGTCCATAACAGGGGGCAGAATGAGCAGTTCTTC